The clone carrying this T cell receptor beta chain has only a few counts. The data were taken from a study of sequential checkpoint blockade in melanoma. The method was immunoSEQ multiplex PCR; TCRdb's version includes in-frame clones alone and lacks a portion of them. The table records 9,500 to 15,000 clones, 82% of them present only once. After removal of 4 bases from V and 5 bases from J, the junction contained 12 bases not matched to a gene. From germline, CDR1 is SGHRS and CDR2 YFSETQ. The CDR3 covers 17 residues. The treatment: randomized to nivolumab then ipilimumab (arm A) or the reverse (arm B). From thawed PBMCs, live CD3+CD8+ cells negative for CD19 and CD56 were sorted.

This chain uses TRBV5-1 with TRBJ2-5; TRBD1 aligns across 12 bases. This receptor was taken from a human donor with melanoma. The sequencing used CD8+ T cells sorted from blood (inferred from file names), collected from a patient given nivolumab and ipilimumab in sequence. The CDR3 nucleotides are TGCGCCAGCAGCCCATCGGGACAGGGGGCAGATGGGGAGACCCAGTACTTC. Its protein is CASSPSGQGADGETQYF.